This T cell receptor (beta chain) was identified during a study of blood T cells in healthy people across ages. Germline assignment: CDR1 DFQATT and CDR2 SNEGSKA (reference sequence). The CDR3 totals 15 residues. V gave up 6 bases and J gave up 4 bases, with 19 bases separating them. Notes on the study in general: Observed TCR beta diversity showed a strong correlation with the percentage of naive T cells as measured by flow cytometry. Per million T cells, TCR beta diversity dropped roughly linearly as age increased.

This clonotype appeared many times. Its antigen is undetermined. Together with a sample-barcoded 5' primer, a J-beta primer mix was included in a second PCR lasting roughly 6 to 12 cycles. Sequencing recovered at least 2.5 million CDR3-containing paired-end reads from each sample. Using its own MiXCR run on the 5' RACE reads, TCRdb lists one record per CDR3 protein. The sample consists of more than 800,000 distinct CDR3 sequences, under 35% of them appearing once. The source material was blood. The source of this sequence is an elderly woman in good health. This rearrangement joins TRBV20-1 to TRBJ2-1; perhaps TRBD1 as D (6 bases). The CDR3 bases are TGCAGTGCCCGGAAGAGGGGGTTAACTTACAATGAGCAGTTCTTC. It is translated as CSARKRGLTYNEQFF.